This TCR beta chain was documented in a study of cytomegalovirus exposure and HLA in healthy donors. About the research overall: The approximately 130 validation repertoires were reported in a later analysis to have been generated on the same platform as the approximately 700 first-cohort repertoires.

While the first cohort had some 700 subjects, the donors belonged to the separate validation cohort of 100 to 150 subjects. Generated by immunoSEQ multiplex PCR, the TCRdb table keeps only in-frame clones and is missing some. The repertoire holds fewer than 350,000 clones, more than 75% seen once, with about 0.9% in the top ten. In regard to this clone: What it binds is not known.

Overall study findings and caveats: In vitro data verified three CMV-associated chains as specific for CMV antigens. According to a later analysis, TCR clusters from the first cohort tended to co-occur in the roughly 110 validation repertoires.

Germline trimming cut 0 bases from V and 2 bases from J; bases unmatched to any gene: 1. CDR3 size: 16 residues. Germline CDR1 SGHNT, CDR2 YENEEA. This receptor was obtained from a woman aged 18-29 years in good health and CMV-seronegative. The chain is built from TRBV11-3 and TRBJ2-6; 7 bases match TRBD2. The sequenced sample was PBMCs. The CDR3 sequence is CASSLDRGAGANVLTF. The CDR3 DNA follows: TGTGCCAGCAGCTTAGATCGGGGGGCTGGGGCCAACGTCCTGACTTTC.